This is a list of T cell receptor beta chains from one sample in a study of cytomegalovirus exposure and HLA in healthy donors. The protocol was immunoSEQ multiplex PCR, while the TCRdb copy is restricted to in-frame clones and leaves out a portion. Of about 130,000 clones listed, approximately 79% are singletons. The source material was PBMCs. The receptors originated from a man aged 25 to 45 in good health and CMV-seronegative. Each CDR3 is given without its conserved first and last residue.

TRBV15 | ATSRDPAGSETQY
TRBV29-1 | SSWGEGRETQY
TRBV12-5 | ASGLRTGRGYT
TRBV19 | ASRHSGGTNNEQF
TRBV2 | ASTRGAGGQETQY
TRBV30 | AWTPGQRAYEQY
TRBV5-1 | ASSLELPEAYNSPLH
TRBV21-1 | ASSTIPGQGTYEQY
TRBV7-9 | ASRRGTGEIEQF
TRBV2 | ASSAARQETQY
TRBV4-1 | ASSQVGADTQY
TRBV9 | ASSVAREETQY
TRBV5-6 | ASSKDRPREQY
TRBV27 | ASSLGLALSTDTQY
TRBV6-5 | ASSYSDRAAGELF
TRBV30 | AWMSQGRGQPQH
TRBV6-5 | ASSYSPGAAYEQY
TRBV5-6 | ASSLVPGVGEKLF
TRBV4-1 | ASSQEGGYLTDTQY
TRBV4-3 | ASSQTSTGGFTDTQY
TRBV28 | ASSLRQDLLRGAQY
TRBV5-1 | ASSPSSSSGNTIY
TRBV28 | ASSLDRGFGYT
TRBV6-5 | ASRVTSGYEQY
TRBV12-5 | ASGLSAGNTIY
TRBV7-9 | ASSQIEGRRTYEQY
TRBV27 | ASSLLAGRRNYGYT
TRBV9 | ASSVGAGANSPLH
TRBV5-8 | ASSRLGVLEKLF
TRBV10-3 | AITQGGYGYT
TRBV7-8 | ASSVRDSPTEQY
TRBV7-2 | ASTFTGLNEQY
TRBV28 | ASRPDRGTYGYT
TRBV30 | AWSLLSGGGEQF
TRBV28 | ASRPGGNMNTEAF
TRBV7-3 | ASSWTGGNTQY